This entry describes one T cell receptor beta chain. Its antigen is not known. The time point denotes: neoterminal ileum biopsy at postoperative endoscopy, about 6 months after surgery. Each sample's TCRB immunosequencing used roughly 500 nanograms of biopsy DNA. TCRdb's copy holds only in-frame clones and misses some; the assay was immunoSEQ multiplex PCR. The table includes some 60,000 clones, 70% to 90% detected once. Germline values: CDR1 WSHSY, CDR2 SAAADI. CDR3 length equals 14 residues. Trimming left V 10 bases short and J 0 bases short, with 13 bases between. The record originates from a study of T cell repertoires in ileal Crohn's disease. Notes on the study in general: All patients with clonality above 26.8% had endoscopic recurrence. Active smokers at surgery had more clonal expansions than non-smokers. High-frequency clones were more common in sorted CD8 than CD4 cells.

The TCR sequence derives from an adult with Crohn's disease. The rearrangement links TRBV10-2 to TRBJ1-5; no definite D call. The sequencing input was ileal tissue. The DNA of the CDR3 is TGCGCCATAGGAAATAACTATAGCAATCAGCCCCAGCATTTT. Translating it yields CAIGNNYSNQPQHF.